These 18 T cell receptor beta chains came from one sample sequenced in a study of blood T cells in healthy people across ages. A second about 7 to 11 cycle PCR used barcoded and J-beta primers. TCRdb passed the 5' RACE reads through MiXCR, listing each CDR3 protein once. The table includes around 1,100,000 distinct CDR3 sequences, around two fifths detected once. Sequenced material: blood. Receptor source: a young man in good health.

The chain employs TRBV7-2 and TRBJ1-4, with D possibly matching TRBD1 (6 bases). The CDR3 runs 13 residues. Germline V gene lookup returns CDR1 SGHTA and CDR2 FQGNSA. Trimming removed 4 bases at V and 7 bases at J, with 10 bases between. The CDR3: CASSSGVAEKLFF. The DNA for the CDR3 is TGTGCCAGCAGCTCAGGGGTCGCTGAAAAACTGTTTTTT.

The chain uses TRBV7-8 and TRBJ1-1, with 9 bases matching TRBD1. With 3 bases clipped from V and 5 bases from J, the junction kept 13 bases outside the gene matches. Germline lookup yields CDR1 SGHVS and CDR2 FQNEAQ. This CDR3 region has 17 residues. CDR3 sequence (DNA): TGTGCCAGCAGCTTCCGCCGGGTCGACAGGGGGTGGACTGAAGCTTTCTTT. Translated, it gives CASSFRRVDRGWTEAFF.

The CDR3, as DNA: TGTGCCAGCAGCCGCGCGGGACTACAATACAATGAGCAGTTCTTC. This gives the protein CASSRAGLQYNEQFF. The rearrangement links TRBV4-2 to TRBJ2-1; the match to TRBD2 covers 7 bases. J gave up 4 bases and V 4 bases, and 7 bases lay outside the gene matches. Germline V CDR1 and CDR2: LGHNA, YNFKEQ. The CDR3 has 15 amino acids.

This clonotype was picked up a small number of times. This chain joins TRBV6-1 and TRBJ1-2; 9 bases are shared with TRBD1. V shed 0 bases, J shed 8 bases, and the junction held 10 bases outside the gene matches. Germline V gene lookup returns CDR1 MNHNS and CDR2 SASEGT. This CDR3 has 16 amino acids. The CDR3 region has the DNA TGTGCCAGCAGTGAAGCTCTACAGGGGGCCGTAAAGGGCTACACCTTC. The encoded protein is CASSEALQGAVKGYTF.

The chain recombines TRBV5-1 with TRBJ1-6, with D perhaps matching TRBD1 (5 bases). The V gene lost 0 bases and the J gene lost 0 bases, with 19 bases spanning the gap. The CDR3 has 20 residues. CDR1 is SGHRS, CDR2 YFSETQ, per germline. The CDR3 region is CASSLAANLAGSSYNSPLHF. DNA of the CDR3: TGCGCCAGCAGCTTGGCGGCTAATTTAGCAGGGAGCTCCTATAATTCACCCCTCCACTTT.

The chain uses TRBV4-3 and TRBJ1-1; no clear D gene. V was shortened by 1 base and J by 4 bases, with 13 bases between the two germline ends. CDR1 is LGHNA and CDR2 is YSLEER in the germline V gene. The CDR3 runs to 15 residues. This CDR3 reads CASSQVSGFSTEAFF. In DNA form, the CDR3 reads TGCGCCAGCAGCCAAGTCTCGGGTTTTAGCACTGAAGCTTTCTTT.

The rearrangement links TRBV12-3 or TRBV12-4 to TRBJ2-2, with TRBD2 matching over 8 bases. V lost 4 bases and J lost 5; bases outside the gene matches: 9. This CDR3 comprises 16 residues. The CDR3 loop is CASSSPGLAKTGELFF. The CDR3 bases are TGTGCCAGCAGTTCTCCAGGACTAGCCAAGACCGGGGAGCTGTTTTTT.

This rearrangement joins TRBV5-1 to TRBJ1-1, with TRBD1 identical over 9 bases. This CDR3 region has 14 residues. Germline V gene data show CDR1 as SGHRS and CDR2 as YFSETQ. V lost 4 bases, J lost 3 bases, and 4 bases stayed unmatched. The CDR3 nucleotides read TGCGCCAGCAGCATTGGACAGGGGCACACTGAAGCTTTCTTT. Its translation: CASSIGQGHTEAFF.

The CDR3 coding sequence is TGCAGCGTTTCCAGCTCTCACACTGAAGCTTTCTTT. It yields the protein CSVSSSHTEAFF. This chain uses TRBV29-1 with TRBJ1-1; D gene unclear. V was shortened by 5 bases and J by 3 bases, with 10 bases between the two germline ends. The CDR3 runs 12 residues. Germline V gene lookup returns CDR1 SQVTM and CDR2 ANQGSEA.

The chain is built from TRBV12-3 or TRBV12-4 and TRBJ2-1, with 12 nucleotides matching TRBD1. CDR3 length: 14 amino acids. V lost 6 bases, J lost 7 bases, and 4 bases stayed unmatched. The CDR3 nucleotides are TGTGCCAGCAGCGGGGACAGGGGGCTAAATGAGCAGTTCTTC. Amino acid sequence: CASSGDRGLNEQFF.

This clonotype was counted a few times. The chain recombines TRBV10-3 with TRBJ2-3; 9 nucleotides line up with TRBD1. This CDR3 is 18 amino acids long. Germline loops: CDR1 ENHRY, CDR2 SYGVKD. Germline trimming cut 6 bases from V and 3 bases from J; bases unmatched to any gene: 16. CDR3 amino acids: CAISSPDRGFFTTDTQYF. The CDR3 DNA sequence: TGTGCCATCAGCAGTCCGGACAGGGGCTTTTTCACGACAGATACGCAGTATTTT.

V and J are TRBV27 and TRBJ2-2; 8 nucleotides match TRBD1. This CDR3 is 15 amino acids long. The V gene's germline CDR1 is MNHEY and CDR2 SMNVEV (reference sequence). The V and J ends lost 4 bases and 7 bases, in that order; junction bases with no gene match: 8. This chain's CDR3 is CASSSRTGKNGELFF. The CDR3 region has the DNA TGTGCCAGCAGTTCCAGGACAGGGAAGAACGGGGAGCTGTTTTTT.

Regarding this clonotype: This could be a read error, since a much larger clone is one nucleotide away. This chain uses TRBV7-6 with TRBJ2-3; perhaps D is TRBD1 or TRBD2 (5 bases each). CDR1 and CDR2 (germline): SGHVS, FNYEAQ. This CDR3 has 15 residues. V was cut by 6 bases and J by 1 base, with 14 bases left in between. In nucleotides, the CDR3 is TGTGCCAGCAGACCTGGGACCTCATGCACAGATACGCAGTATTTT. Its protein product is CASRPGTSCTDTQYF. The full variable domain, completed using reference TRBV7-6 and TRBJ2-3, is GAGVSQSPRYKVTKRGQDVALRCDPISGHVSLYWYRQALGQGPEFLTYFNYEAQQDKSGLPNDRFSAERPEGSISTLTIQRTEQRDSAMYRCASRPGTSCTDTQYFGPGTRLTVL.

This clonotype was seen a handful of times. The chain combines TRBV4-3 with TRBJ1-2; D ambiguous. Germline V gene lookup returns CDR1 LGHNA and CDR2 YSLEER. Trimming stripped 0 bases from V and 8 bases from J, with 16 bases between. CDR3 size: 15 residues. Here the CDR3 DNA reads TGCGCCAGCAGCCAAGAGTGGGGAGGGATCCTCGGCTACACCTTC. Its protein is CASSQEWGGILGYTF.

This clonotype was counted only a few times. The V call is TRBV20-1, the J call TRBJ2-3, with 13 nucleotides matching TRBD2. Trimming cost V 4 bases and J 1 base; bases outside gene matches: 11. Germline V gene sequence: CDR1 DFQATT, CDR2 SNEGSKA (reference sequence). The CDR3 loop spans 18 amino acids. The CDR3 sequence: CSAITGLAGPRGTDTQYF. CDR3 DNA: TGCAGTGCTATAACGGGACTAGCGGGACCCCGGGGCACAGATACGCAGTATTTT.

V is TRBV7-9 and J is TRBJ2-7, with TRBD1 matching over 7 bases. With 5 bases clipped from V and 1 base from J, the junction kept 8 bases outside the gene matches. CDR1 and CDR2 (germline): SEHNR, FQNEAQ (reference sequence). The CDR3 runs 15 residues. This chain's CDR3 is CASSPKQGPSYEQYF. The CDR3 DNA follows: TGTGCCAGCAGCCCCAAACAGGGGCCATCCTACGAGCAGTACTTC.

This clonotype occurred many times. The gene calls are TRBV9 and TRBJ2-3, with 8 bases matching TRBD1. The CDR3 length is 14 residues. CDR1 SGDLS and CDR2 YYNGEE come from the germline V gene. V lost 4 bases to trimming and J lost 3 bases; unmatched junction nucleotides: 4. The CDR3 nucleotides read TGTGCCAGCAGCCCCCGACAGGGGACAGATACGCAGTATTTT. Translated: CASSPRQGTDTQYF. The entire variable domain, with the rest obtained from reference TRBV9 and TRBJ2-3, is as follows: DSGVTQTPKHLITATGQRVTLRCSPRSGDLSVYWYQQSLDQGLQFLIQYYNGEERAKGNILERFSAQQFPDLHSELNLSSLELGDSALYFCASSPRQGTDTQYFGPGTRLTVL.

This clonotype has just a few counts. This chain links TRBV29-1 with TRBJ2-5; 7 nucleotides match TRBD1. This CDR3 is built from 14 residues. Trimming removed 7 bases from V and 1 base from J; junction bases left unmatched: 9. Per the germline V gene, CDR1 is SQVTM and CDR2 is ANQGSEA. The CDR3 DNA follows: TGCAGCGATAAACGGGACAGAGCCCAAGAGACCCAGTACTTC. Its translation is CSDKRDRAQETQYF.